This TCR beta chain derives from a study of early T cells in non-severe SARS-CoV-2 infection. TCRdb re-called the 5' RACE reads through MiXCR, storing one row per CDR3 protein. The table includes 35,000 to 50,000 distinct CDR3 sequences, approximately 6.1% detected once. This clonotype was seen only a few times. With 3 bases removed from V and 5 bases from J, the gap between germline ends came to 16 bases. There are 15 residues in the CDR3. Germline loops: CDR1 LNHDA, CDR2 SQIVND (reference sequence). Sequenced: whole blood. The receptor was derived from an adult who was a healthcare worker with PCR-confirmed SARS-CoV-2 infection or an uninfected control (not recorded which). The chain couples TRBV19 to TRBJ1-1, with a weak D call TRBD1 (5 bases). Written as DNA, the CDR3 is TGTGCCAGTAGTATCATCGGGGTTCCAGGGACTGAAGCTTTCTTT. Protein product: CASSIIGVPGTEAFF.